The TCR beta chain described here comes from a study of T-cell reconstitution after alpha-beta-depleted transplantation in children (dated by TCRdb to the mid-2010s). About the study as a whole: T-cell immune reconstitution after TCRalphabeta/CD19-depleted allogeneic hematopoietic cell transplantation in children was quantitatively tracked in the study by means of TCR repertoire profiling.

This clonotype was found many times. Its antigen target is currently unknown. Within one base of it there is no much larger clone, and no base qualities were kept. Library preparation was by PCR. Sequencing was performed on an Illumina HiSeq 2500. To normalize quantification of the TCRbeta repertoire, the TCR libraries were built with molecular barcoding that relied on unique molecular identifiers. The raw public data were reprocessed by TCRdb itself: fastp quality trimming at Q25, MiXCR clonotype calling, in-frame beta chains only. For every CDR3 protein sequence, its rows merge into one entry that carries the most common genes and DNA. Present in this sample are around 600,000 distinct CDR3 sequences, over 15% of which were seen just once. Around 0.96% of the sample is taken by the ten largest. V has 5 bases trimmed and J has 7 bases trimmed; junction bases matching no gene number 7. From cysteine to phenylalanine, the CDR3 is 15 amino acids long. The entry retains the CDR3 DNA only, 45 bases that are in frame from base 1. As encoded in the germline V gene, CDR1 is MNHNS while CDR2 is SASEGT.

The TCR sequence derives from a human donor who donated a stem cell graft to a child with acute myeloid leukemia. The specimen comprised PBMCs from the stem cell graft donor, sampled from the stem cell graft. The chain was built from TRBV6-1 and TRBJ2-1; 11 central nucleotides agree with TRBD2. The CDR3 corresponds to CASSRLAGGLNEQFF. The DNA reads as follows: TGTGCCAGCAGTAGATTAGCGGGGGGGCTGAATGAGCAGTTCTTC.